A selection of T cell receptor beta chains follows, all from one sample in a study of blood T cell repertoires in COVID-19. Only in-frame clones appear in the TCRdb table, and some are missing; sequencing was by immunoSEQ multiplex PCR. Here the sample spans approximately 97,000 clones, 81% being singletons. The sequenced sample consisted of peripheral blood. Every receptor here comes from a man in his sixties with acute or convalescent COVID-19. Both conserved end residues are part of each CDR3. D genes are given only for firm matches. The listing skips clone size in some rows; elsewhere it reads once, few, many or a size class.

V	D	J	length	size	CDR3	DNA
TRBV28	.	TRBJ2-2	13	.	CASSLAVPGELFF	TGTGCCAGCAGCCTCGCGGTTCCCGGGGAGCTGTTTTTT
TRBV19	.	TRBJ1-1	14	.	CASSVTGNSAEAFF	TGTGCCAGTAGTGTAACAGGGAATTCAGCTGAAGCTTTCTTT
TRBV6-2/TRBV6-3	.	TRBJ2-3	12	.	CASSPWADTQYF	TGTGCCAGCAGTCCCTGGGCCGATACGCAGTATTTT
TRBV14	.	TRBJ2-7	14	.	CASSRGLLPYEQYF	TGTGCCAGCAGCCGGGGACTTCTACCCTACGAGCAGTACTTC
TRBV27	.	TRBJ2-3	16	.	CASRVLGGRATDTQYF	TGTGCCAGCAGGGTTCTGGGAGGCAGGGCCACAGATACGCAGTATTTT
TRBV28	.	TRBJ2-5	14	.	CASSLEWTIQTQYF	TGTGCCAGCAGTTTAGAGTGGACAATCCAGACCCAGTACTTC
TRBV28	TRBD1	TRBJ1-2	14	.	CASRYLDRDNGYTF	TGTGCCAGCAGATATCTGGACAGGGACAATGGCTACACCTTC
TRBV30	TRBD2	TRBJ2-3	14	.	CAWNTLAGVDTQYF	TGTGCCTGGAACACACTAGCGGGGGTAGATACGCAGTATTTT
TRBV6-5	TRBD1	TRBJ2-3	15	.	CASRPGQGRTDTQYF	TGTGCCAGCAGACCCGGACAGGGTCGCACAGATACGCAGTATTTT
TRBV6-2/TRBV6-3	TRBD1	TRBJ1-1	14	.	CASSYDRGRTEAFF	TGTGCCAGCAGTTACGATAGGGGGCGGACTGAAGCTTTCTTT
TRBV2	.	TRBJ2-5	17	few	CASRIRRGGGSQETQYF	TGTGCCAGCAGGATCAGGAGAGGGGGGGGATCACAAGAGACCCAGTACTTC
TRBV7-3	.	TRBJ2-3	15	.	CASSLTPSAGDTQYF	TGTGCCAGCAGCTTAACCCCGAGCGCCGGAGATACGCAGTATTTT
TRBV2	TRBD1	TRBJ2-6	14	once	CASSQGEGANVLTF	TGTGCCAGCAGCCAGGGGGAAGGGGCCAACGTCCTGACTTTC
TRBV7-2	.	TRBJ2-1	14	.	CASSLVPYYNEQFF	TGTGCCAGCAGCTTAGTTCCCTACTACAATGAGCAGTTCTTC
TRBV9	.	TRBJ2-7	15	.	CASSVDPGSSYEQYF	TGTGCCAGCAGCGTAGATCCTGGTAGCTCCTACGAGCAGTACTTC
TRBV10-3	TRBD2	TRBJ2-1	15	.	CAISEGSGTYNEQFF	TGTGCCATCAGTGAGGGTAGCGGGACATACAATGAGCAGTTCTTC
TRBV5-4	TRBD1	TRBJ2-7	16	.	CASSWGQGRSSYEQYF	TGTGCCAGCAGCTGGGGACAGGGTAGAAGTTCTTACGAGCAGTACTTC
TRBV9	TRBD2	TRBJ2-1	15	few	CASSETSGGAYEQFF	TGTGCCAGCAGCGAGACTAGCGGGGGGGCCTATGAGCAGTTCTTC
TRBV7-9	.	TRBJ2-1	11	.	CASGAYNEQFF	TGTGCCTCGGGAGCCTACAATGAGCAGTTCTTC
TRBV11-2	.	TRBJ1-3	14	.	CASSSPGTGNTIYF	TGTGCCAGCAGCTCCCCAGGGACTGGAAACACCATATATTTT
TRBV10-3	.	TRBJ2-2	15	.	CAISAFSVDTGELFF	TGTGCCATCAGCGCTTTTAGCGTTGACACCGGGGAGCTGTTTTTT
TRBV19	.	TRBJ2-3	13	.	CASRPEKRDTQYF	TGTGCCAGTAGACCGGAGAAGCGGGATACGCAGTATTTT
TRBV28	.	TRBJ1-1	14	.	CASSLLGGGDEAFF	TGTGCCAGCAGTTTATTAGGAGGGGGGGATGAAGCTTTCTTT
TRBV2	.	TRBJ1-3	13	.	CASSVEGVNTIYF	TGTGCCAGCAGTGTTGAGGGGGTAAACACCATATATTTT
TRBV19	TRBD2	TRBJ2-6	17	.	CASSMRGTLSGANVLTF	TGTGCCAGTAGTATGCGGGGGACGCTCTCTGGGGCCAACGTCCTGACTTTC
TRBV3-1/TRBV3-2	TRBD1	TRBJ1-1	13	.	CASSSTGPTEAFF	TGTGCCAGCAGCTCGACAGGGCCCACTGAAGCTTTCTTT
TRBV27	TRBD2	TRBJ2-1	16	.	CASTALAGGNYNEQFF	TGTGCCAGCACCGCGCTAGCGGGAGGGAACTACAATGAGCAGTTCTTC
TRBV20-1	.	TRBJ1-4	16	.	CSASSLGGDRGEKLFF	TGCAGTGCTAGTTCATTGGGGGGGGACCGTGGTGAAAAACTGTTTTTT
TRBV11-3	.	TRBJ2-2	17	.	CASSRYTSKTNTGELFF	TGTGCCAGCAGCAGATATACGAGTAAGACGAACACCGGGGAGCTGTTTTTT
TRBV14	.	TRBJ1-1	11	.	CASSHFTEAFF	TGTGCCAGCAGCCACTTCACTGAAGCTTTCTTT
TRBV21-1	.	TRBJ2-3	14	.	CASLRDRESDTQYF	TGTGCCAGCCTCCGGGACAGGGAGTCAGATACGCAGTATTTT
TRBV5-1	.	TRBJ2-2	18	.	CASSLTALGDYNTGELFF	TGCGCCAGCAGCTTGACTGCTTTAGGGGATTATAACACCGGGGAGCTGTTTTTT
TRBV5-1	TRBD1	TRBJ1-4	14	.	CASSWGQGSEKLFF	TGCGCCAGCAGCTGGGGACAGGGGAGTGAAAAACTGTTTTTT
TRBV19	TRBD1	TRBJ1-5	16	.	CASSIRTGTRNQPQHF	TGTGCCAGTAGTATTAGGACAGGGACGCGCAATCAGCCCCAGCATTTT
TRBV20-1	TRBD1	TRBJ1-5	14	.	CSASRDRDAQPQHF	TGCAGTGCAAGTAGGGACAGGGATGCTCAGCCCCAGCATTTT
TRBV7-2	TRBD2	TRBJ2-1	17	.	CASSRGGPTSGGYEQFF	TGTGCCAGCAGCCGTGGGGGCCCGACTAGCGGGGGCTATGAGCAGTTCTTC
TRBV5-1	.	TRBJ2-3	16	.	CASSLEGRGFADTQYF	TGCGCCAGCAGCTTGGAAGGCAGGGGTTTTGCAGATACGCAGTATTTT
TRBV6-5	TRBD1	TRBJ1-2	13	.	CASRLTGDTGYTF	TGTGCCAGCAGATTAACAGGGGACACTGGCTACACCTTC